The T cell receptor (beta chain) under discussion was sequenced for a study of OX40 agonist ivuxolimab in advanced cancers. With regard to the full study: The costimulatory receptor OX40 (CD134) was targeted by ivuxolimab, a fully human IgG2 agonistic monoclonal antibody. Intravenous ivuxolimab was administered to patients every 2 weeks at six dose levels: 0.01, 0.1, 0.3, 1.5, 3 and 10 mg/kg. Of the roughly 50 dose-escalation patients, hepatocellular carcinoma was present in around 20, melanoma in approximately 15, renal cell carcinoma in 9 and head and neck cancer in 9. In the dose-escalation cohort, roughly 80% of patients were male, and the mean age was approximately 60 years, with a range of roughly 20 to 80. Prior anti-PD-1, anti-PD-L1 or anti-CTLA-4 therapy was permitted, and 30% to 50% of dose-escalation patients had received checkpoint inhibitors. Partial responses occurred in three dose-escalation patients: two with cutaneous melanoma and one with hepatocellular carcinoma. The purpose of peripheral TCRbeta sequencing was to test whether ivuxolimab changed TCR sequence diversity and led to clonal T-cell expansion. The monotherapy dose-escalation portion (N of about 47 patients) of the phase I ivuxolimab trial is reported in the paper.

For sequencing of the TCRbeta CDR3 region, genomic DNA was extracted from the sorted cells. The immunoSEQ Assay was used to sequence the TCRbeta CDR3 regions. Not all clones reach the TCRdb copy of this immuneACCESS table, which keeps in-frame sequences only. Checked studies attribute under half of the gap to unresolved V genes and leave the rest unexplained. In all, the sample holds 70,000 or so clones, and 90% to 95% of those were seen once. About 7.1% of the sample belongs to the ten largest clones. The trial excluded patients who had a history of autoimmune disease or who were on systemic immunosuppression. Peripheral blood for TCR sequencing was drawn from every dose cohort at baseline, at cycle 4 day 1 and at cycle 7 day 1. The samples were taken from a phase I, first-in-human, multicenter, open-label dose-escalation trial of ivuxolimab. Adults with locally advanced or metastatic melanoma, renal cell, hepatocellular, or head and neck squamous cell carcinoma were enrolled in the trial. Before TCR sequencing, CD4+ T cells and CD8+ T cells from peripheral blood were sorted into separate populations.

Concerning this clone itself: The antigen it binds to is not known. The record has no base qualities; no much larger clone is one base away.

The V end gives up 3 bases and the J end 13 bases, leaving 9 bases in the junction not matched to a gene. Reading from cysteine to phenylalanine, the CDR3 counts 13 amino acids. Just the 39-base CDR3 DNA is kept, in frame starting at base 1. For CDR1 and CDR2, the germline V gene lists SGDLS and YYNGEE. What the authors observed across the whole study: In partial responders in the 0.1-3.0 mg/kg groups, normalized peripheral clonal expansion was found to be among the lowest, especially among CD8+ T cells. The antigen specificity of the clonally expanded peripheral T cells was not determined. At doses of 0.1 to 3.0 mg/kg, clonal expansion of both CD4+ and CD8+ T cells in blood was seen between baseline and week 6. Low levels of normalized T-cell clonal expansion were also shown by some nonresponding patients. After ivuxolimab, more expanded clones were found on average in CD8+ T cells than in CD4+ T cells.

The sequencing here drew on CD4+ or CD8+ T cells sorted from blood, taken in a trial of the OX40 agonist ivuxolimab. The sequence links TRBV9 to TRBJ2-4; TRBD2 fits 8 bases in the junction. This clonotype originated in an adult with an advanced solid tumor such as melanoma, head and neck, liver or kidney cancer. This receptor carries the CDR3 CASSAGGLGAQYF. The DNA sequence follows: TGTGCCAGCAGCGCTGGGGGACTAGGAGCACAGTACTTC.